This is a list of T cell receptor beta chains from one sample in a study of blood T cell repertoires in COVID-19. The repertoire was sequenced with immunoSEQ multiplex PCR; TCRdb's copy has only in-frame clones and lacks some. The sample lists 250,000 to 300,000 clones, approximately 89% occurring once. Material for sequencing was PBMCs or T cells enriched from blood (not recorded which). These receptors were collected from a woman between 45 and 60 years old who had been exposed to COVID-19. The CDR3 runs from the conserved cysteine through the conserved F or W. D genes are given only for firm matches. Clone size, where shown, is once, few, many, or a class for clones that have expanded.

>.|.|TRBV10-2|TRBJ1-1
CASSAIMNTEAFF
TGCGCCAGCAGTGCTATTATGAACACTGAAGCTTTCTTT
>.|.|TRBV2|TRBJ2-5
CASRPYGTPQETQYF
TGTGCCAGCAGGCCATACGGGACACCACAAGAGACCCAGTACTTC
>TRBD1|.|TRBV13|TRBJ2-3
CASSSDRGLPDTQYF
TGTGCCAGCAGCTCGGACAGGGGATTACCAGATACGCAGTATTTT
>.|.|TRBV3-1/TRBV3-2|TRBJ1-3
CASSQVAESGNTIYF
TGTGCCAGCAGCCAAGTTGCGGAATCTGGAAACACCATATATTTT
>.|.|TRBV27|TRBJ1-2
CASSLFAESGGYTF
TGTGCCAGCAGTTTATTTGCGGAGTCGGGTGGCTACACCTTC
>.|.|TRBV6-2/TRBV6-3|TRBJ1-5
CASSYSFQGLSNQPQHF
TGTGCCAGCAGTTACTCGTTTCAGGGGCTCAGCAATCAGCCCCAGCATTTT
>.|.|TRBV3-1/TRBV3-2|TRBJ2-7
CASSQGAGISYEQYF
TGTGCCAGCAGCCAAGGGGCAGGAATCTCCTACGAGCAGTACTTC
>TRBD1|.|TRBV4-1|TRBJ1-6
CASSQDVGTGGNSPLHF
TGCGCCAGCAGCCAAGATGTCGGGACAGGGGGCAATTCACCCCTCCACTTT
>.|.|TRBV24-1|TRBJ1-2
CATSTENYGYTF
TGTGCCACCTCGACTGAGAACTATGGCTACACCTTC
>.|.|TRBV19|TRBJ1-2
CASTNREYGYTF
TGTGCCAGTACGAACAGGGAATATGGCTACACCTTC
>.|few|TRBV28|TRBJ2-5
CASQPRFTGFSLETQYF
TGTGCCAGCCAGCCCCGATTCACAGGGTTCTCTTTGGAGACCCAGTACTTC
>.|.|TRBV11-2|TRBJ2-5
CASSYPGLQETQYF
TGTGCCAGCAGCTACCCGGGATTACAAGAGACCCAGTACTTC
>TRBD1|.|TRBV19|TRBJ2-7
CASSPGQGAYEQYF
TGTGCCAGTAGTCCCGGACAGGGGGCTTACGAGCAGTACTTC
>.|.|TRBV25-1|TRBJ1-4
CASRPTETTNEKLFF
TGTGCCAGCAGGCCAACAGAGACAACTAATGAAAAACTGTTTTTT
>TRBD1|.|TRBV15|TRBJ1-4
CATSSDRVDEKLFF
TGTGCCACCAGCAGTGACAGGGTAGATGAAAAACTGTTTTTT
>TRBD1|.|TRBV5-4|TRBJ2-1
CASSLTRTRGRHNEQFF
TGTGCCAGCAGCTTGACGAGGACCAGGGGGCGTCACAATGAGCAGTTCTTC
>.|few|TRBV18|TRBJ1-2
CASSPPAGFLYGYTF
TGTGCCAGCTCACCACCGGCAGGGTTCCTCTATGGCTACACCTTC
>.|.|TRBV3-1/TRBV3-2|TRBJ1-5
CASSQTGFSGNQPQHF
TGTGCCAGCAGCCAAACAGGGTTTTCTGGCAATCAGCCCCAGCATTTT
>TRBD1|.|TRBV10-3|TRBJ2-5
CAISGSTGAGETQYF
TGTGCCATCAGTGGTTCGACAGGGGCCGGGGAGACCCAGTACTTC
>TRBD1|once|TRBV4-2|TRBJ1-5
CASSQDRPGQGTSNQPQHF
TGTGCCAGCAGCCAAGATCGCCCGGGACAGGGGACAAGCAATCAGCCCCAGCATTTT
>TRBD2|.|TRBV7-6|TRBJ2-1
CASSPPTSYNEQFF
TGTGCCAGCAGCCCGCCGACTAGCTATAATGAGCAGTTCTTC
>TRBD1|.|TRBV28|TRBJ1-2
CASSSAGGTNYGYTF
TGTGCCAGCAGTTCGGCAGGGGGAACTAACTATGGCTACACCTTC
>TRBD2|.|TRBV6-5|TRBJ2-5
CASSWTSGGSGETQYF
TGTGCCAGCAGTTGGACTAGCGGGGGGTCGGGAGAGACCCAGTACTTC
>TRBD1|.|TRBV2|TRBJ1-6
CASRGTAQNSPLHF
TGTGCCAGCCGAGGGACAGCTCAAAATTCACCCCTCCACTTT
>.|.|TRBV5-1|TRBJ1-3
CASSDQTEGSSGNTIYF
TGCGCCAGCAGCGACCAGACAGAAGGCTCCTCTGGAAACACCATATATTTT
>.|.|TRBV6-1|TRBJ1-6
CASSESHGDRRGLHF
TGTGCCAGCAGTGAATCCCACGGTGACCGCAGGGGCCTCCACTTT
>.|.|TRBV27|TRBJ2-7
CASSLSDRPEQYF
TGTGCCAGCAGTTTATCGGACAGACCCGAGCAGTACTTC
>.|.|TRBV19|TRBJ2-3
CATTRGGTDTQYF
TGTGCCACCACAAGGGGCGGCACAGATACGCAGTATTTT
>.|.|TRBV19|TRBJ2-7
CASSITPGGPGEQYF
TGTGCCAGTAGTATAACCCCTGGGGGCCCCGGCGAGCAGTACTTC
>.|.|TRBV28|TRBJ1-5
CATDSVYDQPQHF
TGTGCCACCGACTCGGTCTACGATCAGCCCCAGCATTTT
>.|.|TRBV27|TRBJ1-1
CASSRGAPTEAFF
TGTGCCAGCAGTCGGGGGGCCCCCACTGAAGCTTTCTTT
>TRBD2|.|TRBV19|TRBJ2-1
CASSRPGMAGDYNEQFF
TGTGCCAGTAGTCGTCCGGGAATGGCGGGGGACTACAATGAGCAGTTCTTC
>.|.|TRBV6-5|TRBJ1-5
CASARVSNQPQHF
TGTGCCAGCGCCCGGGTTAGCAATCAGCCCCAGCATTTT
>TRBD1|.|TRBV19|TRBJ1-1
CASSQGDVTEAFF
TGTGCCAGTTCACAGGGGGACGTCACTGAAGCTTTCTTT
>TRBD1|.|TRBV30|TRBJ2-7
CAWSRQGPYEQYF
TGTGCCTGGAGTAGACAGGGTCCCTACGAGCAGTACTTC
>TRBD1|.|TRBV18|TRBJ1-1
CASSPGTGSLSTEAFF
TGTGCCAGCTCACCCGGGACAGGTTCCCTCAGTACTGAAGCTTTCTTT
>.|.|TRBV5-4|TRBJ2-2
CASQGPNTGELFF
TGTGCCAGCCAGGGGCCGAACACCGGGGAGCTGTTTTTT
>.|.|TRBV29-1|TRBJ1-2
CSVDYMGPRLYGYTF
TGCAGCGTTGATTATATGGGGCCCCGACTCTATGGCTACACCTTC
>.|.|TRBV7-9|TRBJ1-3
CASSLVGPQGTGNTIYF
TGTGCCAGCAGCTTAGTGGGACCCCAGGGGACAGGAAACACCATATATTTT
>.|.|TRBV27|TRBJ2-2
CASSWQVAGELFF
TGTGCCAGCAGTTGGCAGGTGGCCGGGGAGCTGTTTTTT
>.|once|TRBV5-1|TRBJ1-2
CASSLEWGLSYGYTF
TGCGCCAGCAGCTTGGAGTGGGGGCTTAGCTATGGCTACACCTTC
>.|.|TRBV14|TRBJ1-1
CASSPVQGVAFF
TGTGCCAGCAGCCCCGTACAGGGCGTTGCTTTCTTT
>.|.|TRBV2|TRBJ1-2
CASSEGRAGGYTF
TGTGCCAGCAGTGAAGGCAGGGCTGGAGGCTACACCTTC
>TRBD1|few|TRBV28|TRBJ1-2
CASSSTGGGGYTF
TGTGCCAGCAGTTCAACAGGGGGCGGTGGCTACACCTTC
>TRBD1|.|TRBV12-3/TRBV12-4|TRBJ1-4
CASSGTGDEKLFF
TGTGCCAGCAGCGGTACAGGGGATGAAAAACTGTTTTTT
>TRBD1|.|TRBV18|TRBJ1-1
CASSPRTGGVGTEAFF
TGTGCCAGCTCACCACGGACAGGGGGCGTAGGTACTGAAGCTTTCTTT
>TRBD2|.|TRBV10-3|TRBJ2-1
CAIRGTSGDNEQFF
TGTGCCATCAGAGGGACTAGCGGAGACAATGAGCAGTTCTTC